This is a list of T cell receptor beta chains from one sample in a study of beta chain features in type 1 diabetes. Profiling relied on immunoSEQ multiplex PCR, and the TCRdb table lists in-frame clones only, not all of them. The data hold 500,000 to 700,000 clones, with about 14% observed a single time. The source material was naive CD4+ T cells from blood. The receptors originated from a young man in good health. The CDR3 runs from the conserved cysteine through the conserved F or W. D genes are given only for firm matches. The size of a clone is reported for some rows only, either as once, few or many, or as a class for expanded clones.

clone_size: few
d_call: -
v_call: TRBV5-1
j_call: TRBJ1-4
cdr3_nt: TGCGCCAGCAGCTTGATCGGAAAGGCGGATGAAAAACTGTTTTTT
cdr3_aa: CASSLIGKADEKLFF

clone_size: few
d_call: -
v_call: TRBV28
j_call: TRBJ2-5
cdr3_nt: TGTGCCAGCAGTACGACTAGTACGGAGACCCAGTACTTC
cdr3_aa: CASSTTSTETQYF

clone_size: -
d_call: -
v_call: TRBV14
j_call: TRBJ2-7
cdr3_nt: TGTGCCAGCAGCCTATACGAGCAGTACTTC
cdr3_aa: CASSLYEQYF

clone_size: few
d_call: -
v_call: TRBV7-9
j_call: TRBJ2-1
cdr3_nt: TGTGCCAGCAGCCATGGGGATGAGCAGTTCTTC
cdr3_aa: CASSHGDEQFF

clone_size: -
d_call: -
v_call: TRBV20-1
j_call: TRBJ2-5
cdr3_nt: TGCAGTGCTAGAGTGGGGGACTGGTACTTC
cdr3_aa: CSARVGDWYF

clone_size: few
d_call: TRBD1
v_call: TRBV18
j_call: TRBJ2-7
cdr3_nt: TGTGCCAGCTCACCACCGGGACAGGGTTACGAGCAGTACTTC
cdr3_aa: CASSPPGQGYEQYF

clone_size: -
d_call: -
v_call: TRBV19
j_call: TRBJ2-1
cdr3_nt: TGTGCCAGTAGTATACCCGTTAGGGATGAGCAGTTCTTC
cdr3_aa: CASSIPVRDEQFF

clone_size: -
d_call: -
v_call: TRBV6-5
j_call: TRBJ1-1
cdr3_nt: TGTGCCAGCAGGCCAGCGCCAGGGTATGGCACTGAAGCTTTCTTT
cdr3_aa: CASRPAPGYGTEAFF

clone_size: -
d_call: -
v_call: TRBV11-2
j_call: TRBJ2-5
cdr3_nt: TGTGCCAGCAGCTCGGCCTTACCCCGGGAGACCCAGTACTTC
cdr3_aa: CASSSALPRETQYF

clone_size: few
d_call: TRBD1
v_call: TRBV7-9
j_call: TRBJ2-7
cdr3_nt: TGTGCCAGCAGCTTTGGACAGGCCACCTACTACGAGCAGTACTTC
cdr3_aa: CASSFGQATYYEQYF

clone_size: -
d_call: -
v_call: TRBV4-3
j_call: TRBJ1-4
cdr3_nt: TGCGCCAGCAGCCAAGATACCGGTCGACAGCGAAAACTGTTTTTT
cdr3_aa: CASSQDTGRQRKLFF

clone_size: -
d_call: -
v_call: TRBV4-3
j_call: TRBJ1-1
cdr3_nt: TGCGCCAGCAGCCAAGATGTGGGGGCGCCGATTAGGCGGAAGACTGAAGCTTTCTTT
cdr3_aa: CASSQDVGAPIRRKTEAFF

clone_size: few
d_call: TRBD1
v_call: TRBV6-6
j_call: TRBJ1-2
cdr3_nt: TGTGCCAGCAGCATCGGACAGGGTAGTAACTATGGCTACACCTTC
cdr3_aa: CASSIGQGSNYGYTF

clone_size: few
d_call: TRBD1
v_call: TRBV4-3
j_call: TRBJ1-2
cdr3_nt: TGCGCCAGCAGCAACAGGGGTGACTATGGCTACACCTTC
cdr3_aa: CASSNRGDYGYTF

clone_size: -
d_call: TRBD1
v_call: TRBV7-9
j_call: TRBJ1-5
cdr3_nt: TGTGCCAGCAGCTTTGGGAGGGGGCTGAGCAATCAGCCCCAGCATTTT
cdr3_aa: CASSFGRGLSNQPQHF

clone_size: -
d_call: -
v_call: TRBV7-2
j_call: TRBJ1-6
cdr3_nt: TGTGCCAGCAGCTTATGGCCCCCCCGGGGGATGGGTTCACCCCTCCACTTT
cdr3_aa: CASSLWPPRGMGSPLHF

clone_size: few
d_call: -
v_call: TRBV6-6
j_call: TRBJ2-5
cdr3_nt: TGTGCCAGCAGTTACGGGCAGCGACTAATTCAAGAGACCCAGTACTTC
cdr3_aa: CASSYGQRLIQETQYF

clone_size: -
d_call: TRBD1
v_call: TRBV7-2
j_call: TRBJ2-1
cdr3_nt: TGTGCCAGCAGCTTAGCGCCTGGACAGGGAATTCTGCGGAATGAGCAGTTCTTC
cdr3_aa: CASSLAPGQGILRNEQFF

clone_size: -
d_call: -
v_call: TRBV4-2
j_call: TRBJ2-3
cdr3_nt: TGTGCCAGCAGCCAATGGCCCGGAGCGCCCGCAACCTCAGCGAGCACAGATACGCAGTATTTT
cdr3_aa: CASSQWPGAPATSASTDTQYF

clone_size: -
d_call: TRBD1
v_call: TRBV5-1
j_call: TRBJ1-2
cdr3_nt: TGCGCCAGCAGCTTTAAGTTCCAGGGGGATAACTATGGCTACACCTTC
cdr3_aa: CASSFKFQGDNYGYTF

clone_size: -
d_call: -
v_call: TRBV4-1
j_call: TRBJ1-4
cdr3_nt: TGCGCCAGCAGCCGCATCAGGGGCGCCGGGGAAAAACTGTTTTTT
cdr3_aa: CASSRIRGAGEKLFF

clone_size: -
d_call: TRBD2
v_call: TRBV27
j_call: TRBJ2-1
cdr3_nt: TGTGCCAGCAGTTTACCGGGACTAGCGGGAGTCAATGAGCAGTTCTTC
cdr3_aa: CASSLPGLAGVNEQFF

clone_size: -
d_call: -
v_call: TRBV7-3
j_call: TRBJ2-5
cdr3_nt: TGTGCCAGCAGCTTGACAGTGCAAGAGACCCAGTACTTC
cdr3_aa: CASSLTVQETQYF

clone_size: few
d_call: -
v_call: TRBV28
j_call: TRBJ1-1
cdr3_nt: TGTGCCAGCAGACCACTTGGGATGACGACTGAAGCTTTCTTT
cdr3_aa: CASRPLGMTTEAFF

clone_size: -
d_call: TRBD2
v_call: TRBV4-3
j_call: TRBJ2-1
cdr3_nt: TGCGCCAGCAGCCACCCTCTCGGGGGAGGGCCATCCTACAATGAGCAGTTCTTC
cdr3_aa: CASSHPLGGGPSYNEQFF

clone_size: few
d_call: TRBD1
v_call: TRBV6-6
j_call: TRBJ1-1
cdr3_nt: TGTGCCAGCAGCGGGACAGGCTACACTGAAGCTTTCTTT
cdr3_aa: CASSGTGYTEAFF

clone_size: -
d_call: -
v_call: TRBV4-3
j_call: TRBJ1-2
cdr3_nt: TGCGCCAGCAGCCAAGATTTCGATAATAACTATGGCTACACCTTC
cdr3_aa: CASSQDFDNNYGYTF

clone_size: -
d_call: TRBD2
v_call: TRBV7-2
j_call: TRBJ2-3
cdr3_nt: TGTGCCAGCAGCTTAGGACTAGCGGGATTTCGGACTAGCACAGATACGCAGTATTTT
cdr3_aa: CASSLGLAGFRTSTDTQYF

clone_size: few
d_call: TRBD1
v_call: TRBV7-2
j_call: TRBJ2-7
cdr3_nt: TGTGCCAGCAGCTTCCGGGACAGGGCCCCCTACGAGCAGTACTTC
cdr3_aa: CASSFRDRAPYEQYF

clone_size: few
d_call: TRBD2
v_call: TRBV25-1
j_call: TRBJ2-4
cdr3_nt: TGTGCCAGCAGTGGTAGCGGGCTAGCCAAAAACATTCAGTACTTC
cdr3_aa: CASSGSGLAKNIQYF

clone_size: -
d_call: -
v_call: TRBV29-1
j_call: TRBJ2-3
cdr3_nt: TGCAGCGTTGATCCCAGCACAGATACGCAGTATTTT
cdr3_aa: CSVDPSTDTQYF

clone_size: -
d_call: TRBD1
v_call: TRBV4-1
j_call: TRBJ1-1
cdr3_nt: TGCGCCAGCAGCCAAGCGGACAGGGACACTGAAGCTTTCTTT
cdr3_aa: CASSQADRDTEAFF

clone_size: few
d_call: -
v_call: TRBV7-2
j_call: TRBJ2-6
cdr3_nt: TGTGCCAGCAGCTTCGCAGGGTCTGGGGCCAACGTCCTGACTTTC
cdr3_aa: CASSFAGSGANVLTF

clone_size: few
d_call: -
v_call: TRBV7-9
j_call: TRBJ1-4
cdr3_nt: TGTGCCAGCAGCCCCGGGCGGGGGGCGCTTGAAAAACTGTTTTTT
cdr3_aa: CASSPGRGALEKLFF

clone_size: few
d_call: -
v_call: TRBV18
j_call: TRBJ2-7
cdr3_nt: TGTGCCAGCTCACCACGAGTGACTAGCTACGAGCAGTACTTC
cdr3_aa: CASSPRVTSYEQYF

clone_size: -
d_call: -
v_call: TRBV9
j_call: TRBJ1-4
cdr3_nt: TGTGCCAGCAGCGTACAGCAGACGAGGAATGAAAAACTGTTTTTT
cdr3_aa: CASSVQQTRNEKLFF

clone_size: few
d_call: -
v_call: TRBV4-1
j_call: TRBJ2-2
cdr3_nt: TGCGCCAGCAGCCAAGTAGGGGGGGAAACCGGGGAGCTGTTTTTT
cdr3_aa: CASSQVGGETGELFF

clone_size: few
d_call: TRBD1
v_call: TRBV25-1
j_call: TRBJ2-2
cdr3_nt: TGTGCCAGCAGTGACCCGCAGGGGGTGCACACCGGGGAGCTGTTTTTT
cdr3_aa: CASSDPQGVHTGELFF

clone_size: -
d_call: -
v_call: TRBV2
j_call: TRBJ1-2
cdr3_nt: TGTGCCAGCAGTGCGGGCGGGACGTATGGCTACACCTTC
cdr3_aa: CASSAGGTYGYTF

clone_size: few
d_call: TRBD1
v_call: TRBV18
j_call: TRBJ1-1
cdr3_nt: TGTGCCAGCTCACCAGTGGCCGGACAGGATCCTGAAGCTTTCTTT
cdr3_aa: CASSPVAGQDPEAFF

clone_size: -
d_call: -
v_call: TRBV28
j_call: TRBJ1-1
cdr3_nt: TGTGCCAGCAGGCGGGACACTGAAGCTTTCTTT
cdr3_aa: CASRRDTEAFF

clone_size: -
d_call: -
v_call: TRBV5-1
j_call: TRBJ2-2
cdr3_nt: TGCGCCAGCAGCTTGGGACAGCCCGGGGAGCTGTTTTTT
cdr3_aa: CASSLGQPGELFF

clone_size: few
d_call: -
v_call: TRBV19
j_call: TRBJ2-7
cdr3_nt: TGTGCCAGTAGTTGTTCCCCCCCCTGGGTCAGGGGGGACTTC
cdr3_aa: CASSCSPPWVRGDF

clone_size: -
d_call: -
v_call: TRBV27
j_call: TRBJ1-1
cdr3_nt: TGTAAACGGTCGGAATTTCGGGGAACTGAAGCTTTCTTT
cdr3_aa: CKRSEFRGTEAFF

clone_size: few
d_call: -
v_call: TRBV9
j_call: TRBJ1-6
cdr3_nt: TGTGCCAGCAGCGTAGCTCAAGGGTACTCAGGATCACCCCTCCACTTT
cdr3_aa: CASSVAQGYSGSPLHF

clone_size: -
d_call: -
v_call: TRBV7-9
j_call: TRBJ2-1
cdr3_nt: TGTGCCAGCAGCTTATTGGGGGATCTGTACAATGAGCAGTTCTTC
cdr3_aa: CASSLLGDLYNEQFF